This is a list of T cell receptor beta chains from one sample in a study of shared clonotypes between healthy human individuals. Clones were read by immunoSEQ multiplex PCR, and TCRdb kept only the in-frame ones, dropping some. The data show 2 million to 2.5 million clones, 90% to 95% seen once. The source material was naive CD4+ T cells from PBMCs. These receptors were taken from a man aged 18 to 29 in good health. Some clones in this sample may be carry-over from other donors' samples. CDR3s include the opening cysteine and the closing phenylalanine or tryptophan. D genes are given only for firm matches. Size is omitted from some rows. Given values are once, few, many or a class for expanded clones.

>TRBD1|TRBV7-8|once|TRBJ1-1
TGTGCCAGCAGCTTGTCACAGGGGGCTGGCACTGAAGCTTTCTTT
CASSLSQGAGTEAFF
>-|TRBV19|-|TRBJ1-5
TGTGCCAGTAGTATGGGACGGTTTAATCAGCCCCAGCATTTT
CASSMGRFNQPQHF
>-|TRBV10-3|-|TRBJ2-3
TGTGCCATCAGTGAATGGACAGGAGGGACAGATACGCAGTATTTT
CAISEWTGGTDTQYF
>TRBD2|TRBV5-5|-|TRBJ2-7
TGTGCCAGCAGCTTGATTCCTAGCGGATCCTCCTACGAGCAGTACTTC
CASSLIPSGSSYEQYF
>-|TRBV7-9|-|TRBJ1-1
TGTGCCAGCAGCCCCGGGGGGGTTAACACTGAAGCTTTCTTT
CASSPGGVNTEAFF
>-|TRBV5-4|-|TRBJ2-1
TGTGCCAGCAGCTTGGCCGTAGGGTCGGGGATCGATGAGCAGTTCTTC
CASSLAVGSGIDEQFF
>-|TRBV28|-|TRBJ2-5
TGTGCCACCGTGACTTCTCAAGAGACCCAGTACTTC
CATVTSQETQYF
>-|TRBV14|-|TRBJ2-5
TGTGCCAGCAGCCCTAGAATGGGAGAGACCCAGTACTTC
CASSPRMGETQYF
>TRBD2|TRBV5-1|once|TRBJ2-7
TGCGCCAGCAGTCTGGGACTAGCGGGAGGGGCCACCTACGAGCAGTACTTC
CASSLGLAGGATYEQYF
>-|TRBV6-5|-|TRBJ2-3
TGTGCCAGCAGACTAGATAGCACAGATACGCAGTATTTT
CASRLDSTDTQYF
>TRBD2|TRBV9|-|TRBJ2-5
TGTGCCAGCAGCGTAGTTGGGACTAGCGGTCAAGAGACCCAGTACTTC
CASSVVGTSGQETQYF
>-|TRBV11-2|-|TRBJ2-2
TGTGCCAGCAGCCTTTTACCTGGGGAGCTGTTTTTT
CASSLLPGELFF
>-|TRBV28|-|TRBJ1-1
TGTGCCAGCAGAACCAGCTTGAACACTGAAGCTTTCTTT
CASRTSLNTEAFF
>-|TRBV20-1|-|TRBJ2-5
TGCAGTGCGAATAAGGTGGAGACCCAGTACTTC
CSANKVETQYF
>TRBD2|TRBV15|-|TRBJ2-7
TGTGCCACCAGCAGAGATCCAGGGACTAGTTGGAACGAGCAGTACTTC
CATSRDPGTSWNEQYF
>-|TRBV7-9|once|TRBJ1-1
TGTGCCAGCAGCTTAGCCGGGGGAGAGAACACTGAAGCTTTCTTT
CASSLAGGENTEAFF
>TRBD1|TRBV7-9|-|TRBJ2-2
TGTGCCAGCAGCCGACAGGGGGACTCAGGGGAGCTGTTTTTT
CASSRQGDSGELFF
>-|TRBV28|-|TRBJ1-1
TGTGCCAGCAGTTTGCCGACAGCTAGTATCCTCTTT
CASSLPTASILF
>TRBD2|TRBV29-1|-|TRBJ2-7
TGCAGCGTTGGGGCTAGCGGGAGGGGTTTCGAGCAGTACTTC
CSVGASGRGFEQYF
>-|TRBV2|-|TRBJ1-5
TGTGCCAGCAGGGTGGACAGCTCGGGCAATCAGCCCCAGCATTTT
CASRVDSSGNQPQHF
>-|TRBV19|-|TRBJ2-5
TGTGCCAGTAGACAGGGAAGTGTAGAGACCCAGTACTTC
CASRQGSVETQYF
>TRBD1|TRBV19|-|TRBJ2-2
TGTGCCAGTAGTAGGACAGGGCTTACCGGGGAGCTGTTTTTT
CASSRTGLTGELFF
>-|TRBV25-1|-|TRBJ2-5
TGTGCCAGCAGTGAAATTGGTCAAAAGGCTAGGACCCAGTACTTC
CASSEIGQKARTQYF
>-|TRBV28|-|TRBJ2-6
TGTGCCAGCTTAGGGTGGCGCTCTGGGGCCAACGTCCTGACTTTC
CASLGWRSGANVLTF
>-|TRBV7-2|-|TRBJ2-3
TGTGCCAGCAGCTCAACCTCGGCCACAGATACGCAGTATTTT
CASSSTSATDTQYF
>-|TRBV5-1|-|TRBJ1-2
TGCGCCAGCAGCGACTCTCCAGGGGCGGGAGGCTACACCTTC
CASSDSPGAGGYTF
>TRBD1|TRBV2|-|TRBJ2-7
TGTGCCAGCGTCCTCGGACAGGGGTCTTACGAGCAGTACTTC
CASVLGQGSYEQYF
>-|TRBV4-2|-|TRBJ2-1
TGTGCCAGCAGCCAGACAGCGGATACCTCCTACAATGAGCAGTTCTTC
CASSQTADTSYNEQFF
>-|TRBV11-3|-|TRBJ2-1
TGTGCCAGCAGCTTAGGGGCAGGGACGACGGCCTACAATGAGCAGTTCTTC
CASSLGAGTTAYNEQFF
>-|TRBV9|-|TRBJ1-3
TGTGCCAGCAGCTATACGCGGACGTCAAGCTCTGGAAACACCATATATTTT
CASSYTRTSSSGNTIYF
>-|TRBV7-6|-|TRBJ2-2
TGTGCCAGCAGCATTAGGGGCACAGGGTTTACCGGGGAGCTGTTTTTT
CASSIRGTGFTGELFF
>TRBD2|TRBV7-9|-|TRBJ2-1
TGTGCCAGCAGCCCCAGGGCTCGGGTAGCGGGAGGGCCCCCCAATGAGCAGTTCTTC
CASSPRARVAGGPPNEQFF
>-|TRBV7-2|-|TRBJ2-7
TGTGCCAGCAGTCAAAGGAGTTCCCAATACGAGCAGTACTTC
CASSQRSSQYEQYF
>TRBD2|TRBV6-4|-|TRBJ2-1
TGTGCCAGCAGCGAACGACTAGCTCAGAGCTCCTACAATGAGCAGTTCTTC
CASSERLAQSSYNEQFF
>-|TRBV28|-|TRBJ2-5
TGTGCCAGCTTCCCCCGGGACCGACACCAAGAGACCCAGTACTTC
CASFPRDRHQETQYF
>TRBD2|TRBV25-1|-|TRBJ2-7
TGTGCCAGCAGTGACTTGACTAGCGTTACCTACGAGCAGTACTTC
CASSDLTSVTYEQYF
>-|TRBV2|once|TRBJ1-1
TGTGCCAGCAGTGATGACGGGAACACTGAAGCTTTCTTT
CASSDDGNTEAFF
>TRBD2|TRBV6-1|-|TRBJ2-3
TGTGCCAGCAGTGAGCGGACTAGAAGCACAGATACGCAGTATTTT
CASSERTRSTDTQYF
>-|TRBV5-1|once|TRBJ1-1
TGCGCCAGCAGCTTACAGGGCACCATGAACACTGAAGCTTTCTTT
CASSLQGTMNTEAFF
>-|TRBV7-8|-|TRBJ2-3
TGTGCCAGCAGCGAAAGGACTCTTAGTGTGGCGGGGGATACGCAGTATTTT
CASSERTLSVAGDTQYF
>-|TRBV5-1|-|TRBJ2-5
TGCGCCAGCAGCCCGGCCCTAGGAGAGACCCAGTACTTC
CASSPALGETQYF
>TRBD2|TRBV4-3|-|TRBJ2-1
TGCGCCAGCAGCCCAAATCTCCGGGAGGCCAACTACAATGAGCAGTTCTTC
CASSPNLREANYNEQFF
>TRBD1|TRBV18|-|TRBJ2-5
TGTGCCAGCTCCCCGAAGGGCGGGACAGGGTCCTTCGAGACCCAGTACTTC
CASSPKGGTGSFETQYF
>-|TRBV7-6|-|TRBJ2-1
TGTGCCAGCAGCTTAGCGTGGGCGGGCTACAATGAGCAGTTCTTC
CASSLAWAGYNEQFF
>-|TRBV18|-|TRBJ1-2
TGTGCCAGCTCGGAGGGCGCTAACTATGGCTACACCTTC
CASSEGANYGYTF
>-|TRBV5-4|-|TRBJ2-3
TGTGCCAGCAGCCCAGATCGCACAGATACGCAGTATTTT
CASSPDRTDTQYF
>TRBD1|TRBV2|-|TRBJ1-4
TGTGCCAGCAGTCCGGGACAGGGAGATGAAAAACTGTTTTTT
CASSPGQGDEKLFF
>TRBD2|TRBV25-1|-|TRBJ2-3
TGTGCCAGCAGTCTAGCGGGAGGATCCACAGATACGCAGTATTTT
CASSLAGGSTDTQYF
>-|TRBV29-1|-|TRBJ1-2
TGCAGCGTTGAGCACGGGGGAGATGGCTACACCTTC
CSVEHGGDGYTF
>-|TRBV11-1|once|TRBJ2-5
TGTGCCAGCAGCTTAGTCCCGGGACCTCGAGAGACCCAGTACTTC
CASSLVPGPRETQYF
>-|TRBV11-3|-|TRBJ2-3
TGTGCCAGCAGCTTATCTCCTTCGGGGGCCACTCTAAGCACAGATACGCAGTATTTT
CASSLSPSGATLSTDTQYF
>TRBD2|TRBV2|-|TRBJ2-1
TGTGCCGGGGGACTAGCGCCGGACAATGAGCAGTTCTTC
CAGGLAPDNEQFF
>TRBD2|TRBV7-3|-|TRBJ2-3
TGTGCCAGTGTCGCGGGGGATAGCACAGATACGCAGTATTTT
CASVAGDSTDTQYF
>-|TRBV29-1|-|TRBJ2-2
TGCAGCGCCTTTAGCGTAAGGGGCACCGGGGAGCTGTTTTTT
CSAFSVRGTGELFF
>TRBD2|TRBV7-3|-|TRBJ2-3
TGTGCCAGCAGCCAAACCGCCGGGACTAGCGGATTTCCCTCTAGCACAGATACGCAGTATTTT
CASSQTAGTSGFPSSTDTQYF